Listed here is a single T cell receptor (beta chain). Antigen unknown. The test was conducted at deep level. Sorted-subset replicate PCR reactions contained 200 ng DNA, corresponding to roughly 29,000 T cell genomes. The table came from immunoSEQ multiplex PCR; TCRdb's copy has only in-frame clones and leaves some out. The table includes approximately 1.1 million clones, approximately 78% detected once. The entry originates in a study of shared clonotypes between healthy human individuals. V lost 0 bases and J lost 5, with 7 bases in between. Germline values: CDR1 MGHDK, CDR2 SYGVNS. The CDR3 is made up of 14 amino acids. Study outcomes and limitations: Rarefaction indicated that sorted-subset sequencing remained incomplete although depth was large. Generation probability values for non-shared clonotypes were lower than those for clonotypes shared by all four donors.

V and J are TRBV25-1 and TRBJ2-2; D perhaps matches TRBD2 (6 bases). The sequenced material came from memory CD4+ T cells from PBMCs. Subset denoted: CD45RA-negative fraction. The receptor was derived from a man aged 18-30 years in good health. Some clones in this sample may be carry-over from other donors' samples. This CDR3 reads CASSEYGGTGELFF. DNA for the CDR3: TGTGCCAGCAGTGAATATGGGGGGACCGGGGAGCTGTTTTTT.